Below are 32 T cell receptor beta chains sequenced from a single sample in a study of somatic mutations in cytotoxic T cells in rheumatoid arthritis. The repertoire was sequenced with immunoSEQ multiplex PCR; TCRdb's copy has only in-frame clones and lacks some. Here the sample spans more than 15,000 clones, 70% to 75% being singletons. The source material was CD8+ T cells sorted from blood. Receptors originate from a woman aged 60 to 75 in good health.

This chain uses TRBV5-4 with TRBJ2-1, with TRBD1 matching 7 bases. The junction had 12 bases not matched to a gene; V was cut back by 4 bases and J by 5 bases. Germline CDR1 is SGHNT and CDR2 is YYREEE (reference sequence). The CDR3 is 16 residues long. The CDR3 reads CASSRPGQIPDNEQFF. Here the CDR3 DNA reads TGTGCCAGCAGCCGCCCGGGACAGATACCCGACAATGAGCAGTTCTTC.

The CDR3 DNA reads as TGTGCCAGCAGCGCCTCAGGGTATAGCAATCAGCCCCAGCATTTT. Its translation is CASSASGYSNQPQHF. The chain recombines TRBV7-2 with TRBJ1-5; weak D call: TRBD1 (5 bases). This CDR3 spans 15 amino acids. The V and J ends lost 5 bases and 0 bases respectively, with 11 bases between them. Germline values: CDR1 SGHTA, CDR2 FQGNSA.

This clone was recorded only once. The CDR3 protein is CASSLSARAHYGYTF. The CDR3 nucleotides read TGTGCCAGCAGTTTATCGGCCAGGGCCCACTATGGCTACACCTTC. The chain carries TRBV27 and TRBJ1-2; tentatively, D is TRBD1 (5 bases). This CDR3 is 15 amino acids long. V shed 0 bases and J shed 3 bases, with 11 bases lying between them. The germline V gene has CDR1 MNHEY and CDR2 SMNVEV (reference sequence).

This chain connects TRBV9 to TRBJ2-2; D is perhaps TRBD1 (6 bases). CDR1 and CDR2 from the germline V gene are SGDLS and YYNGEE. The CDR3 contains 14 residues. Trimming pared 3 bases from V and 5 bases from J, leaving 11 bases between. The CDR3 DNA reads TGTGCCAGCAGCGCTTACAGGGCGACCGGGGAGCTGTTTTTT. This encodes CASSAYRATGELFF.

This chain uses TRBV9 with TRBJ2-2; D is unresolved. The V gene lost 0 bases and the J gene lost 1 base, with 1 base spanning the gap. CDR3 length: 13 residues. CDR1 and CDR2 (germline): SGDLS, YYNGEE. The CDR3 DNA reads as TGTGCCAGCAGCGTAGGGAACACCGGGGAGCTGTTTTTT. Translation: CASSVGNTGELFF.

This clone occurred a few times. The chain carries TRBV9 and TRBJ1-1; unclear D gene. CDR1 and CDR2 from the germline V gene are SGDLS and YYNGEE. The CDR3 runs to 15 residues. V gave up 0 bases and J gave up 0 bases, with 9 bases separating them. The CDR3 DNA follows: TGTGCCAGCAGCGTAGGAGGCCTCATGAACACTGAAGCTTTCTTT. This encodes CASSVGGLMNTEAFF.

This clone is categorized as medium-sized (0.01 to 0.1%). The chain recombines TRBV7-9 with TRBJ1-2, with unresolved D. This CDR3 is built from 13 residues. CDR1 and CDR2 from the germline V gene are SEHNR and FQNEAQ (reference sequence). Trimming took 4 bases from V and 2 from J, leaving 8 bases between them. This CDR3 is CASSSARNYGYTF. Written as DNA, the CDR3 is TGTGCCAGCAGCTCCGCACGAAACTATGGCTACACCTTC. Complete variable domain (other parts from reference TRBV7-9 and TRBJ1-2): DTGVSQNPRHKITKRGQNVTFRCDPISEHNRLYWYRQTLGQGPEFLTYFQNEAQLEKSRLLSDRFSAERPKGSFSTLEIQRTEQGDSAMYLCASSSARNYGYTFGSGTRLTVV.

The chain links TRBV15 to TRBJ1-1; D uncertain. This CDR3 is built from 13 residues. V lost 1 base, J lost 7 bases, and 10 bases lay in between. Germline assignment: CDR1 LNHNV and CDR2 YYDKDF (reference sequence). The chain's CDR3 is CATSRASGLEAFF. The CDR3 bases are TGTGCCACCAGCAGAGCCTCAGGCCTTGAAGCTTTCTTT.

The chain couples TRBV27 to TRBJ1-4; D is ambiguous. The V end lost 4 bases, the J end lost 0 bases, and 9 bases lay between the germline ends. Looked up from germline, CDR1 is MNHEY and CDR2 is SMNVEV (reference sequence). The CDR3 sequence is 15 residues long. DNA of the CDR3: TGTGCCAGCAGTTCCATACTCACAACTAATGAAAAACTGTTTTTT. This translates into CASSSILTTNEKLFF.

The rearrangement links TRBV7-2 to TRBJ2-1, with 7 bases aligning to TRBD2. Losses at the gene ends were 5 bases for V and 7 bases for J; bases not matched to a gene: 8. Germline CDR1 and CDR2: SGHTA and FQGNSA. This CDR3 has 14 residues. CDR3 nucleotides: TGTGCCAGCAGCCCAGCTCTGCGGGGGAATGAGCAGTTCTTC. Residues: CASSPALRGNEQFF.

This clone came up a few times. This chain connects TRBV4-1 to TRBJ1-2; D gene ambiguous. The CDR3 is 13 residues long. Trimming stripped 0 bases from V and 8 bases from J, with 10 bases between. The germline V gene encodes CDR1 MGHRA and CDR2 YSYEKL. CDR3 protein: CASSQDGDRGYTF. The CDR3 DNA sequence: TGCGCCAGCAGCCAAGATGGGGATAGGGGCTACACCTTC.

The chain uses TRBV5-4 and TRBJ2-7; TRBD1 agrees at 10 bases. The trim removed 4 bases at V and 2 bases at J, leaving 3 bases unmatched. The CDR3 extends over 14 amino acids. Germline V gives CDR1 SGHNT, CDR2 YYREEE (reference sequence). The CDR3 here is CASSPGTGAYEQYF. In DNA form, the CDR3 reads TGTGCCAGCAGCCCCGGGACAGGGGCCTACGAGCAGTACTTC.

The chain couples TRBV5-1 to TRBJ1-4; no clear D gene. Trimming took off 3 bases at V and 0 bases at J, with 9 bases between the two ends. This CDR3 has 15 residues. Germline values: CDR1 SGHRS, CDR2 YFSETQ. The CDR3 protein is CASSSWPATNEKLFF. CDR3 DNA sequence: TGCGCCAGCAGCTCCTGGCCAGCAACTAATGAAAAACTGTTTTTT.

The genes are TRBV7-8 and TRBJ2-7; 7 positions agree with TRBD1. The length of the CDR3 is 15 residues. J gave up 1 base and V 6 bases, and 9 bases lay outside the gene matches. Germline V gives CDR1 SGHVS, CDR2 FQNEAQ. This chain's CDR3 is CASRTPGQFSYEQYF. The CDR3 DNA sequence: TGTGCCAGCAGAACCCCGGGACAGTTTTCCTACGAGCAGTACTTC.

V is TRBV7-8 and J is TRBJ1-2; D is possibly TRBD1 (5 bases). Germline V CDR1 and CDR2: SGHVS, FQNEAQ. This CDR3 region has 15 residues. Trimming left V 5 bases short and J 6 bases short, with 19 bases between. In DNA form, the CDR3 reads TGTGCCAGCAGCCCACGGGACTCCCGAGACGATGGCTACACCTTC. It translates to CASSPRDSRDDGYTF.

The chain employs TRBV7-9 and TRBJ1-1; 11 bases agree with TRBD1. CDR1 and CDR2 (germline): SEHNR, FQNEAQ (reference sequence). V dropped 5 bases and J dropped 1; count of bases not matched to a gene: 9. CDR3 length: 17 residues. DNA for the CDR3: TGTGCCAGCAGCCCCGGACAGGGGGCGAGGTCGAACACTGAAGCTTTCTTT. Translating gives CASSPGQGARSNTEAFF.

The genes are TRBV29-1 and TRBJ2-1; 13 nucleotides align to TRBD2. The junction had 8 bases not matched to a gene; V was cut back by 5 bases and J by 10 bases. This CDR3 has 14 residues. The germline gives CDR1 SQVTM, CDR2 ANQGSEA. The CDR3 region has the DNA TGCAGCGTTACTAGCGGGAGGGCCTCTGGGGAGCAGTTCTTC. This sequence encodes CSVTSGRASGEQFF.

The chain uses TRBV5-8 and TRBJ1-1; D gene unclear. The CDR3 runs 13 residues. Trimming took 2 bases from V and 5 from J, leaving 10 bases between them. Germline V gene data show CDR1 as SGHTS and CDR2 as YDEGEE. The CDR3 DNA reads as TGTGCCAGCAGCTTAAATGAGGTAACTGAAGCTTTCTTT. Protein: CASSLNEVTEAFF. The variable domain in full, completed from reference TRBV5-8 and TRBJ1-1, reads EAGVTQSPTHLIKTRGQQATLRCSPISGHTSVYWYQQALGLGLQFLLWYDEGEERNRGNFPPRFSGRQFPNYSSELNVNALELEDSALYLCASSLNEVTEAFFGQGTRLTVV.

Only one count was recorded for this clone. V is TRBV6-1 and J is TRBJ1-2, with no clear D. There are 12 residues in the CDR3. Germline loops: CDR1 MNHNS, CDR2 SASEGT. V lost 4 bases and J lost 7, with 10 bases in between. CDR3 nucleotides: TGTGCCAGCAGTGCCTGGACGGGTGGCTACACCTTC. Residues: CASSAWTGGYTF.

The rearrangement uses TRBV11-2 and TRBJ1-4; weak D call: TRBD1 (5 bases). With 5 bases removed from V and 8 bases from J, the gap between germline ends came to 18 bases. Germline assignment: CDR1 SGHAT and CDR2 FQNNGV. The CDR3 totals 15 residues. The CDR3 DNA reads TGTGCCAGCAGCCCACCCACTATTCGACAGGAAAAACTGTTTTTT. Protein product: CASSPPTIRQEKLFF.

This chain joins TRBV27 and TRBJ1-1; TRBD1 might be the D (5 bases). The CDR3 runs 15 residues. CDR1 MNHEY and CDR2 SMNVEV come from the germline V gene (reference sequence). The V end was cut by 6 bases, the J end by 1 base, with 15 bases between. CDR3 DNA: TGTGCCAGCAGCCACCTAGGGGAGACGAACACTGAAGCTTTCTTT. As protein: CASSHLGETNTEAFF.

This rearrangement joins TRBV7-8 to TRBJ1-1; 7 bases align to TRBD1. J gave up 8 bases and V 5 bases, and 14 bases lay outside the gene matches. Germline CDR1 and CDR2: SGHVS and FQNEAQ. The CDR3 length is 15 residues. CDR3 DNA: TGTGCCAGCAGCCCCGAACAGGGGCGGGTTAGAGAAGCTTTCTTT. Protein: CASSPEQGRVREAFF.

The chain uses TRBV5-5 and TRBJ2-7, with D perhaps matching TRBD1 or TRBD2 (5 bases each). Trimming took off 0 bases at V and 3 bases at J, with 13 bases between the two ends. Germline-derived CDR1 and CDR2 are SGHKS and YYEKEE (reference sequence). CDR3 length equals 15 residues. The CDR3 sequence: CASSLVSGDGYEQYF. DNA of the CDR3: TGTGCCAGCAGCTTGGTTTCCGGGGACGGCTACGAGCAGTACTTC.

V usage is TRBV14 and J usage is TRBJ2-1, with TRBD2 matching 11 bases. Trimming at V came to 4 bases and at J to 9 bases, leaving 11 bases not matched to a gene. This CDR3 contains 16 residues. Germline assignment: CDR1 SGHDN and CDR2 FVKESK. The CDR3: CASSRITSGGRSEQFF. The DNA for the CDR3 is TGTGCCAGCAGCCGCATTACTAGCGGGGGTCGAAGTGAGCAGTTCTTC.

The chain employs TRBV29-1 and TRBJ2-1; tentatively, D is TRBD1 or TRBD2 (5 bases each). CDR1 is SQVTM, CDR2 ANQGSEA, per germline. The ends were cut back, 6 bases at V and 4 bases at J, with 10 bases in the middle. The CDR3 totals 12 residues. CDR3 protein: CSVGTYYNEQFF. The CDR3 bases are TGCAGCGTAGGGACCTATTACAATGAGCAGTTCTTC.

The chain recombines TRBV5-6 with TRBJ1-1; perhaps TRBD1 as D (6 bases). This CDR3 has 14 residues. Germline CDR1 reads SGHDT; CDR2 reads YYEEEE. Trimming cost V 6 bases and J 5 bases, with 17 bases left between them. The CDR3 bases are TGTGCCAGCACCGACGGGACACCGTTGACTGAAGCTTTCTTT. Amino acids: CASTDGTPLTEAFF.

The rearrangement uses TRBV7-6 and TRBJ2-1; the match to TRBD1 covers 10 bases. CDR1 is SGHVS, CDR2 FNYEAQ, per germline. V shed 1 base and J 9 bases; nucleotides not matched to a gene: 6. The CDR3 totals 15 residues. As DNA, the CDR3 is TGTGCCAGCAGCTTAGGGGGACAGGGGAGTGGTGAGCAGTTCTTC. This encodes CASSLGGQGSGEQFF.

This chain links TRBV4-2 with TRBJ2-7; 7 positions match TRBD2. The V and J ends lost 0 bases and 6 bases, in that order; junction bases with no gene match: 8. CDR1 and CDR2 (germline): LGHNA, YNFKEQ. This CDR3 region has 15 residues. In DNA, the CDR3 is TGTGCCAGCAGCCAAGATCGAAGCGGGGTGGCCGAGCAGTACTTC. This sequence encodes CASSQDRSGVAEQYF.

The chain joins TRBV25-1 to TRBJ1-2; the D is unclear. CDR3 length: 14 amino acids. Per germline, CDR1 MGHDK and CDR2 SYGVNS. CDR3 protein: CAHQLSGSHYGYTF. The CDR3 coding sequence is TGTGCACACCAACTGTCGGGGTCACACTATGGCTACACCTTC.

The chain links TRBV2 to TRBJ2-7; the D gene is possibly TRBD1 (6 bases). CDR3 length: 16 residues. V gave up 2 bases and J gave up 4 bases, with 18 bases separating them. Germline CDR1 SNHLY, CDR2 FYNNEI. CDR3 residues: CASSERSGTTSYEQYF. CDR3 DNA: TGTGCCAGCAGTGAAAGATCTGGGACAACTTCTTACGAGCAGTACTTC.

Here the CDR3 DNA reads TGTGCCAGCAGCCGGGGACTAGCGGGAGGGCACTCCTACGAGCAGTACTTC. Its protein product is CASSRGLAGGHSYEQYF. This sequence joins TRBV7-9 and TRBJ2-7, with 16 bases identical to TRBD2. CDR1 SEHNR and CDR2 FQNEAQ come from the germline V gene (reference sequence). This CDR3 is built from 17 residues. J was trimmed by 0 bases and V by 5 bases; bases with no gene match: 4.

This sequence joins TRBV29-1 and TRBJ2-2; 9 bases line up with TRBD1. CDR3 length equals 14 residues. Trimming removed 8 bases from V and 4 bases from J; junction bases left unmatched: 8. Germline assignment: CDR1 SQVTM and CDR2 ANQGSEA. DNA of the CDR3: TGCAGCATCACAGGGGGCAGTGTCACCGGGGAGCTGTTTTTT. As protein: CSITGGSVTGELFF.